One TCR beta chain is described in this entry. This CDR3 is 14 amino acids long. CDR1 SGHNT and CDR2 YYREEE come from the germline V gene (reference sequence). V lost 0 bases to trimming and J lost 3 bases, with 9 bases between them. These data are taken from a study of blood T cell repertoires in COVID-19. Study at large: The origin of the acute and convalescent COVID-19 samples was the United States, Italy and Spain.

Here immunoSEQ multiplex PCR was the method, and the copy in TCRdb shows in-frame clones only, minus some. The sample consists of about 240,000 clones, 80% to 95% of them appearing once. A Seattle source enrolled patients during active infection and followed them longitudinally. The material sequenced was peripheral blood. The sequence was collected from a man aged 30-40 years with COVID-19, enrolled during active disease. The chain has TRBV5-4 and TRBJ1-2; possible D gene TRBD1, 5 bases. CDR3 loop: CASSLVGRDYGYTF. In DNA form, the CDR3 reads TGTGCCAGCAGCTTGGTAGGCAGGGACTATGGCTACACCTTC. The full variable domain, in which reference TRBV5-4 and TRBJ1-2 provide the parts outside the CDR3, is ETGVTQSPTHLIKTRGQQVTLRCSSQSGHNTVSWYQQALGQGPQFIFQYYREEENGRGNFPPRFSGLQFPNYSSELNVNALELDDSALYLCASSLVGRDYGYTFGSGTRLTVV.